A single sample gave rise to the 20 T cell receptor beta chains below, sequenced in a study of cytomegalovirus exposure and HLA in healthy donors. It was with 60 Vbeta and 13 Jbeta primers that the PCR ran. The table came from immunoSEQ multiplex PCR; TCRdb's copy has only in-frame clones and leaves some out. The sample lists tens of thousands of clones, 76% occurring once. The sample comprised PBMCs. The receptors stem from a man between 18 and 29 years old in good health and CMV-seronegative.

The V and J genes are TRBV7-6 and TRBJ2-1, with 13 nucleotides matching TRBD2. The CDR3 spans 18 residues. Germline V gene data show CDR1 as SGHVS and CDR2 as FNYEAQ. J lost 0 bases, V lost 3 bases, and 5 bases had no gene match. The DNA for the CDR3 is TGTGCCAGCAGCTTGACTAGCGGGGGGACGAGCTCCTACAATGAGCAGTTCTTC. It specifies CASSLTSGGTSSYNEQFF.

In its sample, this clone was seen a few times. The gene calls are TRBV6-1 and TRBJ2-3; TRBD2 matches 10 bases. Germline V gene lookup returns CDR1 MNHNS and CDR2 SASEGT. J lost 0 bases, V lost 0 bases, and 6 bases had no gene match. This CDR3 has 18 amino acids. Here the CDR3 reads CASSEAPSGGSSTDTQYF. The CDR3 DNA reads TGTGCCAGCAGTGAAGCGCCTAGCGGGGGCTCGAGCACAGATACGCAGTATTTT.

The chain uses TRBV5-1 and TRBJ1-1, with D possibly matching TRBD1 (5 bases). CDR1 is SGHRS, CDR2 YFSETQ, per germline. The ends were cut back, 0 bases at V and 0 bases at J, with 6 bases in the middle. The CDR3 is 14 residues long. For the CDR3, the DNA is TGCGCCAGCAGCTTGGACAGGATGAACACTGAAGCTTTCTTT. Its protein product is CASSLDRMNTEAFF.

J is TRBJ1-1 and V is TRBV6-6, with TRBD1 as a possible D gene (6 bases). V was shortened by 4 bases and J by 4 bases, with 16 bases between the two germline ends. CDR3 length: 15 residues. Per germline, CDR1 MNHNY and CDR2 SVGAGI (reference sequence). CDR3 in amino acids: CASSSLNREGTEAFF. The CDR3 nucleotides read TGTGCCAGCAGTTCGCTGAACAGGGAAGGCACTGAAGCTTTCTTT.

The V gene is TRBV6-1, the J gene TRBJ2-1; 11 positions agree with TRBD1. V lost 4 bases to trimming and J lost 4 bases; unmatched junction nucleotides: 15. The CDR3 consists of 19 residues. Germline values: CDR1 MNHNS, CDR2 SASEGT. CDR3 in DNA: TGTGCCAGCAGTGGCCCGGGACAGGGGGGCGCGCCCTCTTACAATGAGCAGTTCTTC. The encoded protein is CASSGPGQGGAPSYNEQFF.

This clone was observed a handful of times. This chain joins TRBV7-8 and TRBJ2-1, with 12 bases matching TRBD2. The length of the CDR3 is 15 residues. Looked up from germline, CDR1 is SGHVS and CDR2 is FQNEAQ. Trimming removed 4 bases from V and 4 bases from J; junction bases left unmatched: 2. Here the CDR3 reads CASSSTSGGYNEQFF. The CDR3 DNA reads as TGTGCCAGCAGCTCGACTAGCGGGGGTTACAATGAGCAGTTCTTC.

The genes are TRBV5-4 and TRBJ1-4; D not certain. The CDR3 loop spans 14 amino acids. The germline CDR1 and CDR2 sequences are SGHNT and YYREEE (reference sequence). V was pared by 0 bases and J by 6 bases, with 9 bases between. This CDR3 is CASSLGGGDEKLFF. Here the CDR3 DNA reads TGTGCCAGCAGCTTGGGGGGAGGCGATGAAAAACTGTTTTTT.

The chain has TRBV7-2 and TRBJ2-7, with 9 bases aligning to TRBD1. This CDR3 contains 15 residues. V was clipped by 0 bases and J by 3 bases; unmatched bases: 3. CDR1 and CDR2 from the germline V gene are SGHTA and FQGNSA. CDR3 in amino acids: CASSLAGTGLYEQYF. Written as DNA, the CDR3 is TGTGCCAGCAGCTTAGCAGGGACAGGGCTCTACGAGCAGTACTTC. Together with reference TRBV7-2 and TRBJ2-7, the CDR3 gives the full variable domain: GAGVSQSPSNKVTEKGKDVELRCDPISGHTALYWYRQSLGQGLEFLIYFQGNSAPDKSGLPSDRFSAERTGGSVSTLTIQRTQQEDSAVYLCASSLAGTGLYEQYFGPGTRLTVT.

The chain is built from TRBV25-1 and TRBJ2-7, with D tentatively TRBD1 (5 bases). The CDR3 is 12 residues long. Looked up from germline, CDR1 is MGHDK and CDR2 is SYGVNS. V was clipped by 2 bases and J by 4 bases, with 6 bases between them. Written as DNA, the CDR3 is TGTGCCAGCAGTGAACGACAGTACGAGCAGTACTTC. Residues: CASSERQYEQYF.

The chain uses TRBV2 and TRBJ1-4, with a weak D call TRBD1 (5 bases). Trimming pared 5 bases from V and 3 bases from J, leaving 10 bases between. The CDR3 covers 14 residues. In germline, CDR1 is SNHLY, CDR2 FYNNEI. In DNA, the CDR3 is TGTGCCAGCAGTTTGGGGGGTGCTAATGAAAAACTGTTTTTT. It yields the protein CASSLGGANEKLFF.

The chain employs TRBV7-9 and TRBJ2-7, with D perhaps matching TRBD2 (6 bases). This CDR3 is built from 15 residues. From germline, CDR1 is SEHNR and CDR2 FQNEAQ (reference sequence). V lost 0 bases to trimming and J lost 0 bases, with 9 bases between them. This CDR3 is CASSLAGTSSYEQYF. The DNA of the CDR3 is TGTGCCAGCAGCTTAGCCGGGACTTCCTCCTACGAGCAGTACTTC.

This clone was seen a few times. The chain joins TRBV30 to TRBJ1-1; 10 bases are a match to TRBD1. Germline assignment: CDR1 GTSNPN and CDR2 SVGIG (reference sequence). The CDR3 is made up of 12 amino acids. V gave up 7 bases and J gave up 4 bases; unmatched junction bases: 3. CDR3 protein: CALDRGLTEAFF. The CDR3 coding sequence is TGTGCCTTAGACAGGGGGCTCACTGAAGCTTTCTTT.

This clone is judged medium-sized. V gene TRBV6-1 combines with J gene TRBJ2-1; TRBD2 agrees at 10 bases. After removal of 4 bases from V and 5 bases from J, the junction contained 5 bases not matched to a gene. The CDR3 length is 15 residues. Germline V gives CDR1 MNHNS, CDR2 SASEGT. In DNA form, the CDR3 reads TGTGCCAGCAGTGGTATAGCGGGGGGTAACAATGAGCAGTTCTTC. Amino acids: CASSGIAGGNNEQFF.

The V call is TRBV28, the J call TRBJ1-1; TRBD1 is a possible D gene (5 bases). The CDR3 length is 15 residues. V was trimmed by 7 bases and J by 3 bases, leaving 18 bases between them. CDR1 is MDHEN, CDR2 SYDVKM, per germline. CDR3 region: CASTTSRVEDTEAFF. The CDR3 nucleotides read TGTGCCAGCACTACCAGCAGGGTTGAGGACACTGAAGCTTTCTTT.

The gene calls are TRBV2 and TRBJ2-5; TRBD1 matches 8 bases. This CDR3 contains 14 residues. With 7 bases clipped from V and 5 bases from J, the junction kept 9 bases outside the gene matches. The V gene's germline CDR1 is SNHLY and CDR2 FYNNEI. CDR3 bases: TGTGCCAGCACTCAACAGGGGGGCGTGGAGACCCAGTACTTC. Encoded protein: CASTQQGGVETQYF.

The chain joins TRBV19 to TRBJ2-1; D possibly corresponds to TRBD2 (6 bases). This CDR3 has 14 residues. From germline, CDR1 is LNHDA and CDR2 SQIVND (reference sequence). The V and J ends lost 5 bases and 4 bases respectively, with 12 bases between them. The CDR3 spells CASSLGLEYNEQFF. In nucleotides, the CDR3 is TGTGCCAGTAGTTTGGGACTCGAGTACAATGAGCAGTTCTTC.

The J gene is TRBJ2-5, the V gene TRBV15; tentatively, D is TRBD2 (6 bases). Germline V gene data show CDR1 as LNHNV and CDR2 as YYDKDF (reference sequence). The CDR3 extends over 15 amino acids. V was clipped by 0 bases and J by 7 bases, with 15 bases between them. In DNA form, the CDR3 reads TGTGCCACCAGCAGAGAAGGGACTCTAACGGGGACCCAGTACTTC. This codes for CATSREGTLTGTQYF.

This clone was seen a few times. The junction departs from germline at one end; a sequencing error may be responsible. J is TRBJ1-3 and V is TRBV7-9; D gene unclear. Germline CDR1 SEHNR, CDR2 FQNEAQ (reference sequence). There are 12 residues in the CDR3. The CDR3 coding sequence is TGTGCCAGCAGCCCCTTTGGAGACACCATATATTTT. Translation gives CASSPFGDTIYF.

CDR3 in amino acids: CASSPGLGREKLFF. The CDR3 coding sequence is TGTGCCAGCAGTCCCGGGTTAGGAAGAGAAAAACTGTTTTTT. The V gene is TRBV11-2, the J gene TRBJ1-4; unclear D gene. Germline-derived CDR1 and CDR2 are SGHAT and FQNNGV. Trimming took off 6 bases at V and 8 bases at J, with 16 bases between the two ends. The CDR3 totals 14 residues.

This clone turned up a few times. Other nucleotide sequences in the sample specify the same CDR3. The V gene is TRBV7-2, the J gene TRBJ1-2; 7 nucleotides match TRBD1. The CDR3 spans 14 residues. V lost 1 base, J lost 1 base, and 0 bases stayed unmatched. The V gene's germline CDR1 is SGHTA and CDR2 FQGNSA. CDR3 sequence (DNA): TGTGCCAGCAGCTTAGGACAGGGTAACTATGGCTACACCTTC. The encoded protein is CASSLGQGNYGYTF.